The 3 T cell receptor beta chains below come from one sample, sequenced in a study of OX40 agonist ivuxolimab in advanced cancers. The receptor library was made with the immunoSEQ multiplex PCR assay. This immuneACCESS table, as held by TCRdb, lists in-frame sequences with V and J called but not all clones. Of the missing ones, under half trace to an unresolved V gene in checked studies; the others have no known cause. Recorded for this sample are fewer than 65,000 clones; over 80% of them occurred a single time. The ten largest account for around 25% of the sample. Sequencing used CD4+ or CD8+ T cells sorted from blood, obtained in a trial of the OX40 agonist ivuxolimab. The source is an adult with an advanced solid tumor such as melanoma, head and neck, liver or kidney cancer.

CDR3 residues: CASSSSLAGVGNEQFF. In DNA, the CDR3 is TGCGCCAGCAGCTCGAGCCTAGCGGGAGTTGGCAATGAGCAGTTCTTC. This chain joins TRBV5-1 and TRBJ2-1, with 10 bases that match TRBD2. The trim removed 3 bases at V and 6 bases at J, leaving 9 bases unmatched. This CDR3 region has 16 residues. The V gene's germline CDR1 is SGHRS and CDR2 YFSETQ.

The table lists this clone with a count of one. The gene calls are TRBV19 and TRBJ1-5; D is unresolved. Trimming removed 3 bases at V and 5 bases at J, with 20 bases between. This CDR3 is 17 amino acids long. Germline V lookup: CDR1 LNHDA, CDR2 SQIVND (reference sequence). Here the CDR3 reads CASSIFTRVRLDQPQHF. Here the CDR3 DNA reads TGTGCCAGTAGTATCTTTACGCGGGTCCGTTTGGATCAGCCCCAGCATTTT. Looking up the rest from reference TRBV19 and TRBJ1-5 gives the full variable domain: DGGITQSPKYLFRKEGQNVTLSCEQNLNHDAMYWYRQDPGQGLRLIYYSQIVNDFQKGDIAEGYSVSREKKESFPLTVTSAQKNPTAFYLCASSIFTRVRLDQPQHFGDGTRLSIL.

The chain has TRBV5-6 and TRBJ1-1; 7 bases are shared with TRBD1. Germline assignment: CDR1 SGHDT and CDR2 YYEEEE. J was trimmed by 3 bases and V by 2 bases; bases with no gene match: 7. This CDR3 region has 15 residues. The CDR3 sequence: CASSFLQGWDTEAFF. The CDR3 coding sequence is TGTGCCAGCAGCTTTCTACAGGGGTGGGACACTGAAGCTTTCTTT. Supplemented by reference TRBV5-6 and TRBJ1-1, the full variable domain reads DAGVTQSPTHLIKTRGQQVTLRCSPKSGHDTVSWYQQALGQGPQFIFQYYEEEERQRGNFPDRFSGHQFPNYSSELNVNALLLGDSALYLCASSFLQGWDTEAFFGQGTRLTVV.